Each of the 20 T cell receptor beta chains below was sequenced from the same sample in a study of blood T cell repertoires in COVID-19. The repertoire was sequenced with immunoSEQ multiplex PCR; TCRdb's copy has only in-frame clones and lacks some. Among some 290,000 clones listed, almost 90% were seen once. Sequenced input: peripheral blood. These receptors were collected from a woman aged 40 to 50 with COVID-19, enrolled during active disease.

The chain is built from TRBV9 and TRBJ2-7; possible D gene TRBD2, 5 bases. CDR3 length: 14 amino acids. CDR1 is SGDLS, CDR2 YYNGEE, per germline. Trimming shortened V by 0 bases and J by 0 bases, and 7 bases separated the two germline ends. This CDR3 reads CASSVGGFSYEQYF. CDR3 DNA: TGTGCCAGCAGCGTAGGAGGGTTCTCCTACGAGCAGTACTTC.

This chain connects TRBV9 to TRBJ2-3; 11 bases are a match to TRBD2. Germline CDR1 reads SGDLS; CDR2 reads YYNGEE. There are 16 residues in the CDR3. V was clipped by 4 bases and J by 2 bases; unmatched bases: 6. CDR3 DNA: TGTGCCAGCAGCTCTCGGACTAGCGGGCCCACAGATACGCAGTATTTT. The encoded protein is CASSSRTSGPTDTQYF.

This clone appeared a few times. The chain employs TRBV5-1 and TRBJ2-3; D unresolved. V lost 0 bases and J 4 bases, leaving 9 bases between the germline ends. Germline CDR1 is SGHRS and CDR2 is YFSETQ. The CDR3 contains 14 residues. The CDR3 reads CASSLEIAPDTQYF. The CDR3 nucleotides read TGCGCCAGCAGCTTGGAGATAGCCCCAGATACGCAGTATTTT.

The chain couples TRBV28 to TRBJ2-5; 9 positions agree with TRBD1. The CDR3 extends over 12 amino acids. V trimming: 8 bases; J trimming: 5 bases; junction bases outside the gene matches: 3. The V gene's germline CDR1 is MDHEN and CDR2 SYDVKM. The CDR3 DNA reads as TGTGCCAGCGGGACAGGGAAGGAGACCCAGTACTTC. Protein sequence: CASGTGKETQYF.

J is TRBJ1-1 and V is TRBV12-3 or TRBV12-4, with D possibly being TRBD1 (6 bases). The CDR3 contains 12 residues. Trimming left V 5 bases short and J 5 bases short, with 9 bases between. The CDR3 spells CASSPGQTEAFF. CDR3 bases: TGTGCCAGCAGTCCCGGACAGACTGAAGCTTTCTTT.

In its sample, this clone was seen once. The V call is TRBV7-2, the J call TRBJ1-1; D uncertain. V was shortened by 5 bases and J by 10 bases, with 26 bases between the two germline ends. The length of the CDR3 is 16 residues. Germline-derived CDR1 and CDR2 are SGHTA and FQGNSA. In nucleotides, the CDR3 is TGTGCCAGCAGCACGACGGGGAGGAGCTCAATGATCGGAGCTTTCTTT. This encodes CASSTTGRSSMIGAFF. Drawing the rest from reference TRBV7-2 and TRBJ1-1, the complete variable domain is GAGVSQSPSNKVTEKGKDVELRCDPISGHTALYWYRQSLGQGLEFLIYFQGNSAPDKSGLPSDRFSAERTGGSVSTLTIQRTQQEDSAVYLCASSTTGRSSMIGAFFGQGTRLTVV.

The chain is built from TRBV20-1 and TRBJ1-6; tentative D call: TRBD1 (5 bases). In germline, CDR1 is DFQATT, CDR2 SNEGSKA (reference sequence). Trimming took 4 bases from V and 8 from J, leaving 6 bases between them. CDR3 length: 11 amino acids. This CDR3 is CSATGHSPLHF. The CDR3, as DNA: TGCAGTGCTACAGGGCATTCACCCCTCCACTTT.

The rearrangement joins TRBV6-5 to TRBJ1-5; weak D call: TRBD1 (5 bases). The CDR3 spans 14 residues. With 2 bases removed from V and 6 bases from J, the gap between germline ends came to 11 bases. Germline V gives CDR1 MNHEY, CDR2 SVGAGI. The DNA of the CDR3 is TGTGCCAGCAGTTACCGTGGGGGGGGTCAGCCCCAGCATTTT. It yields the protein CASSYRGGGQPQHF.

V usage is TRBV6-2 or TRBV6-3 and J usage is TRBJ2-1, with 7 bases fitting TRBD2. This CDR3 is built from 16 residues. The ends lost 2 bases at V and 8 bases at J; junction bases unmatched: 12. Germline-derived CDR1 and CDR2 are MNHEY and SVGEGT. CDR3 amino acids: CASSYPPALAIDEQFF. In DNA form, the CDR3 reads TGTGCCAGCAGTTACCCCCCGGCACTAGCGATCGATGAGCAGTTCTTC.

The V and J genes are TRBV18 and TRBJ1-4; maybe TRBD1 (6 bases). The CDR3 spans 16 residues. Trimming took 1 base from V and 0 from J, leaving 9 bases between them. Germline V CDR1 and CDR2: KGHSH, LQKENI. CDR3 protein: CASSPLRGATNEKLFF. The CDR3 DNA reads as TGTGCCAGCTCACCACTCAGGGGTGCAACTAATGAAAAACTGTTTTTT.

The genes are TRBV27 and TRBJ2-1; 7 nucleotides match TRBD1. Unmatched junction bases numbered 9, after V lost 5 bases and J lost 8 bases. The germline V gene encodes CDR1 MNHEY and CDR2 SMNVEV (reference sequence). The CDR3 has 14 residues. CDR3 residues: CASSLGGTDDEQFF. The CDR3 DNA reads as TGTGCCAGCAGTCTCGGTGGGACAGACGATGAGCAGTTCTTC.

The chain links TRBV5-1 to TRBJ1-1, with D perhaps matching TRBD1 (5 bases). V lost 0 bases and J lost 2, with 14 bases in between. Germline loops: CDR1 SGHRS, CDR2 YFSETQ. CDR3 length: 16 amino acids. The CDR3: CASSLALFQGNTEAFF. The CDR3 DNA reads as TGCGCCAGCAGCTTGGCCCTATTCCAGGGTAACACTGAAGCTTTCTTT.

The chain uses TRBV27 and TRBJ2-3, with D tentatively TRBD2 (6 bases). This CDR3 spans 16 amino acids. The V end lost 5 bases, the J end lost 1 base, and 16 bases lay between the germline ends. Germline V lookup: CDR1 MNHEY, CDR2 SMNVEV (reference sequence). The CDR3 sequence: CASSRPGLAGTDTQYF. CDR3 DNA sequence: TGTGCCAGCAGTCGACCGGGACTCGCAGGCACAGATACGCAGTATTTT.

This clone was recorded once. The V and J genes are TRBV27 and TRBJ1-4; tentatively, D is TRBD1 (6 bases). V was trimmed by 7 bases and J by 8 bases, leaving 20 bases between them. Germline V CDR1 and CDR2: MNHEY, SMNVEV (reference sequence). This CDR3 is 15 amino acids long. The CDR3 loop is CASTPRSTGQEKLFF. The CDR3 DNA is TGTGCCAGCACCCCACGCAGCACAGGGCAGGAAAAACTGTTTTTT.

This clone has just one count. The chain couples TRBV5-8 to TRBJ2-7, with TRBD1 identical over 8 bases. The V segment lost 2 bases and the J segment 3 bases; nucleotides outside the gene matches: 4. The CDR3 totals 14 residues. Germline assignment: CDR1 SGHTS and CDR2 YDEGEE. The DNA of the CDR3 is TGTGCCAGCAGCTTTAGGGACAGGATCTACGAGCAGTACTTC. It is translated as CASSFRDRIYEQYF.

The V call is TRBV3-1 (or the pseudogene TRBV3-2), the J call TRBJ1-2; a possible D gene is TRBD1 (6 bases). Germline-derived CDR1 and CDR2 are LGHDT and YNNKEL (reference sequence). CDR3 length: 14 amino acids. Trimming took 0 bases from V and 8 from J, leaving 13 bases between them. The CDR3 is CASSQDETGRGYTF. CDR3 nucleotides: TGTGCCAGCAGCCAAGATGAGACAGGCCGAGGCTACACCTTC.

V usage is TRBV3-1 (or the pseudogene TRBV3-2) and J usage is TRBJ2-2; D unresolved. The CDR3 consists of 14 residues. V lost 5 bases, J lost 2 bases, and 9 bases lay in between. Germline lookup yields CDR1 LGHDT and CDR2 YNNKEL (reference sequence). The CDR3 nucleotides are TGTGCCAGCAGCTCCCTCCTAAACACCGGGGAGCTGTTTTTT. Its translation: CASSSLLNTGELFF.

The chain is built from TRBV5-5 and TRBJ1-6, with a possible D match to TRBD1 (5 bases). V was pared by 0 bases and J by 2 bases, with 12 bases between. Germline loops: CDR1 SGHKS, CDR2 YYEKEE (reference sequence). The CDR3 runs 17 residues. As DNA, the CDR3 is TGTGCCAGCAGCTTGGCCCGACAGTCAACCTATAATTCACCCCTCCACTTT. This translates into CASSLARQSTYNSPLHF.

The chain combines TRBV7-2 with TRBJ2-7; perhaps TRBD2 as D (5 bases). Germline values: CDR1 SGHTA, CDR2 FQGNSA. V lost 1 base, J lost 6 bases, and 13 bases lay in between. The CDR3 has 14 residues. CDR3 residues: CASSLELVSSEQYF. For the CDR3, the DNA is TGTGCCAGCAGCTTAGAACTAGTTAGCAGCGAGCAGTACTTC. The full variable domain, its missing parts supplied by reference TRBV7-2 and TRBJ2-7, is GAGVSQSPSNKVTEKGKDVELRCDPISGHTALYWYRQSLGQGLEFLIYFQGNSAPDKSGLPSDRFSAERTGGSVSTLTIQRTQQEDSAVYLCASSLELVSSEQYFGPGTRLTVT.

The chain combines TRBV11-2 with TRBJ2-1; 9 nucleotides line up with TRBD2. CDR1 and CDR2 from the germline V gene are SGHAT and FQNNGV. V shed 5 bases and J 11 bases; nucleotides not matched to a gene: 13. The CDR3 is 15 amino acids. In DNA form, the CDR3 reads TGTGCCAGCAGCGCGAGCGGGGGGCTATCGGGGAAGCAGTTCTTC. Protein sequence: CASSASGGLSGKQFF.